This T cell receptor (beta chain) is from a study of T cell responses to AZD1222 COVID-19 vaccine. Study results and caveats: Repertoires were obtained solely post-peak T cell response. Spike-specific TCR repertoires showed rising breadth and depth after two AZD1222 doses. Mostly white British, mostly female donors; authors suggested clonal diversity may be underestimated.

Assay used: immunoSEQ multiplex PCR; TCRdb lists only in-frame clones, some missing. The data show 45,000 to 55,000 clones, around 84% seen once. As concerns this clone: No antigen is known for it.

Germline V gene sequence: CDR1 LNHDA, CDR2 SQIVND (reference sequence). The CDR3 has 14 amino acids. The J segment lost 6 bases and the V segment lost 5 bases, leaving 5 bases of the junction unmatched. This material consisted of peripheral blood, taken on day 0 of AZD1222 vaccination. The source of this sequence is an adult in good health. This rearrangement joins TRBV19 to TRBJ1-5, with 9 bases matching TRBD1. CDR3 sequence reads: CASSGNRGRQPQHF. In DNA, the CDR3 is TGTGCCAGTAGTGGAAACAGGGGGCGTCAGCCCCAGCATTTT.